These 9 T cell receptor beta chains were sequenced from one sample in a study of CD8+CD57+ T cells in acquired aplastic anemia (dated by TCRdb to 2016 to 2019). Flow cytometry had shown CD8+CD57+ cell expansion in the patients selected for sequencing. Sequencer: Illumina HiSeq 2000. TCR beta VDJ combination and CDR3 sequence profiling used genomic DNA as the template. TCRdb itself trimmed the public reads at Q25 with fastp, ran MiXCR and retained productive beta chains. Rows matching on CDR3 protein sequence are summarized as one entry with the most common DNA and genes. In this sample the table shows hundreds of thousands of distinct CDR3 sequences, under 40% of which occur a single time. The leading ten clones occupy approximately 0.82% of the sample. Source material: sorted CD4+, CD8+, or CD8+CD57+ T cells (not recorded which) from PBMCs. The origin of the receptors is a human donor with aplastic anemia.

In this sample, this clonotype turned up many times. This rearrangement joins TRBV7-3 to TRBJ2-5; D not resolved. V was trimmed by 1 base and J by 2 bases, leaving 8 bases between them. Looked up from germline, CDR1 is SGHTA and CDR2 is FQGTGA. The CDR3 is 14 amino acids. DNA of the CDR3: TGTGCCAGCAGCTTAAGGCACGGACAAGAGACCCAGTACTTC. It codes for CASSLRHGQETQYF.

In its sample, this clonotype was seen a few times. The chain combines TRBV20-1 with TRBJ2-1; 12 bases are a match to TRBD2. CDR3 length equals 14 residues. Losses at the gene ends were 5 bases for V and 6 bases for J; bases not matched to a gene: 5. The germline CDR1 and CDR2 sequences are DFQATT and SNEGSKA (reference sequence). The CDR3 nucleotides are TGCAGTGCTCTTCTAGCGGGGGGGCGCAATGAGCAGTTCTTC. Translated: CSALLAGGRNEQFF.

As regards this clonotype: It may be a read error: a sequence one base away is much more abundant. This chain connects TRBV20-1 to TRBJ2-7; 7 bases fit TRBD1. The germline V gene has CDR1 DFQATT and CDR2 SNEGSKA (reference sequence). There are 14 residues in the CDR3. V lost 5 bases and J lost 2; bases outside the gene matches: 9. The CDR3 protein is CSAQSGQSAYEQYF. In DNA form, the CDR3 reads TGCAGTGCTCAGTCGGGACAGAGTGCCTACGAGCAGTACTTC.

Turning to this clonotype: Its ends do not fully match the called genes, so a read error is possible. V gene TRBV10-3 combines with J gene TRBJ1-3; D remains unclear. CDR1 is ENHRY and CDR2 is SYGVKD in the germline V gene. The CDR3 totals 15 residues. CDR3 bases: TGTGCCAGCAGTTACAGCCGTATCTCTGGAAACACCATATATTTT. As protein: CASSYSRISGNTIYF.

The gene calls are TRBV20-1 and TRBJ1-4, with 7 bases aligning to TRBD1. This CDR3 region has 13 residues. With 2 bases clipped from V and 4 bases from J, the junction kept 1 base outside the gene matches. Germline V CDR1 and CDR2: DFQATT, SNEGSKA (reference sequence). CDR3 sequence reads: CSARRDSNEKLFF. The CDR3, as DNA: TGCAGTGCTAGAAGGGACAGTAATGAAAAACTGTTTTTT.

This clonotype has ten or more counts. The chain combines TRBV7-9 with TRBJ1-6; 7 bases align to TRBD1. The V gene's germline CDR1 is SEHNR and CDR2 FQNEAQ (reference sequence). This CDR3 is built from 15 residues. Trimming took 5 bases from V and 7 from J; bases not matched to a gene: 8. The CDR3 loop reads CASSTGATINSPLHF. The CDR3 DNA follows: TGTGCCAGCAGCACAGGGGCCACCATCAATTCACCCCTCCACTTT.

The chain links TRBV6-1 to TRBJ1-5; D remains ambiguous. The CDR3 is made up of 14 amino acids. V lost 1 base to trimming and J lost 5 bases, with 9 bases between them. Germline-derived CDR1 and CDR2 are MNHNS and SASEGT. Here the CDR3 DNA reads TGTGCCAGCAGTGAAGGTCGGTTTCATCAGCCCCAGCATTTT. Translation: CASSEGRFHQPQHF.

This clonotype showed up many times. The chain joins TRBV19 to TRBJ2-2; no clear D. V gave up 8 bases and J gave up 5 bases, with 15 bases separating them. CDR1 is LNHDA and CDR2 is SQIVND in the germline V gene (reference sequence). This CDR3 is 14 amino acids long. CDR3 protein: CASESVGETGELFF. CDR3 in DNA: TGTGCCAGTGAATCGGTGGGCGAAACCGGGGAGCTGTTTTTT.

This clonotype showed up many times. One end of the junction does not line up with germline, which may come from a read error. V and J are TRBV20-1 and TRBJ1-1; 9 bases line up with TRBD1. The germline CDR1 and CDR2 sequences are DFQATT and SNEGSKA (reference sequence). The CDR3 consists of 10 residues. CDR3 coding DNA: TGCAGTGCTCCGGACAGGGGTCCGATTTTT. This sequence encodes CSAPDRGPIF.